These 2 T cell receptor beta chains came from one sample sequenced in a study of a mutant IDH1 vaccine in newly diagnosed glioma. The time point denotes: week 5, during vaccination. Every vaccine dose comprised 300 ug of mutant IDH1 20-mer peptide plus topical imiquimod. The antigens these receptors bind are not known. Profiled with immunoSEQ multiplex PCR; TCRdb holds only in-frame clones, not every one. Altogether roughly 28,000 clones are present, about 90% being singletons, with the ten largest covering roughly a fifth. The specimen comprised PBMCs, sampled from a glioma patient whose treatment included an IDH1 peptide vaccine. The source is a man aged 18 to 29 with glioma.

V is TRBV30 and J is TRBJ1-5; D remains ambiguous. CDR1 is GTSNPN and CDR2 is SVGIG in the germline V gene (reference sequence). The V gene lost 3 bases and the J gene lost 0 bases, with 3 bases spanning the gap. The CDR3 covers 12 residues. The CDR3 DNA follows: TGTGCCTGGAGCCTTAGCAATCAGCCCCAGCATTTT. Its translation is CAWSLSNQPQHF.

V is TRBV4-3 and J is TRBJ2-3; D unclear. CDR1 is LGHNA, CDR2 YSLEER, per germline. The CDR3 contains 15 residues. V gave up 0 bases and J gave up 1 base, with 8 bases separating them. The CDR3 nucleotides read TGCGCCAGCAGCCAAGATACCCGGGGCACAGATACGCAGTATTTT. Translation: CASSQDTRGTDTQYF.